This T cell receptor (beta chain) was identified in a study of blood T cell repertoires in COVID-19. Whole-study context: COVID-19 samples from acute and convalescent phases originated in the United States, Italy and Spain. T cells, B-cell-depleted T cells, or PBMCs supplied cDNA or gDNA.

The CDR3 spans 14 residues. Germline loops: CDR1 KGHDR, CDR2 SFDVKD. V lost 4 bases and J 1 base, leaving 9 bases between the germline ends. Authors' methods: How many nucleated cells were present was estimated from reference gene primer amplification. This table comes from immunoSEQ multiplex PCR, and its TCRdb copy is limited to in-frame clones, with some not included. V and J calls and clone size are copied from that table; D and trimming were computed from the DNA. The top ten hold 6% to 8.5% of the sample, which has approximately 120,000 clones, around 89% seen once. The sample taken for sequencing was peripheral blood. V gene TRBV24-1 combines with J gene TRBJ1-2; D is perhaps TRBD1 (5 bases). The receptor comes from a man aged 50 to 60 with acute or convalescent COVID-19. CDR3 in DNA: TGTGCCACCAGTGAGGAGACAGTTAACTATGGCTACACCTTC. Translation: CATSEETVNYGYTF.